This T cell receptor beta chain was retrieved from a study of early T cells in non-severe SARS-CoV-2 infection. Looking at the study overall: Bulk RNA from unsorted whole blood was sequenced; chains were unpaired.

Germline assignment: CDR1 SGHRS and CDR2 YFSETQ. With V trimmed by 5 bases and J by 1 base, 5 bases remained unmatched. The CDR3 contains 15 residues. General study findings and limits: Anti-spike CD8 responses were favored by VDJdb matching, which missed private and CD4 specificities.

This clonotype appeared a few times. Its antigen remains unidentified. Each single cDNA molecule received a unique molecular identifier. One entry per CDR3 protein, called by TCRdb with MiXCR from the 5' RACE reads. The table lists approximately 80,000 distinct CDR3 sequences, more than 10% of them singletons. The chain is built from TRBV5-1 and TRBJ2-5; TRBD2 agrees at 10 bases. Sequences were obtained from whole blood. This clonotype originated in an adult who was a healthcare worker with PCR-confirmed SARS-CoV-2 infection or an uninfected control (not recorded which). CDR3 protein: CASSDASGSQETQYF. CDR3 coding DNA: TGCGCCAGCAGTGACGCTAGCGGGAGCCAAGAGACCCAGTACTTC.